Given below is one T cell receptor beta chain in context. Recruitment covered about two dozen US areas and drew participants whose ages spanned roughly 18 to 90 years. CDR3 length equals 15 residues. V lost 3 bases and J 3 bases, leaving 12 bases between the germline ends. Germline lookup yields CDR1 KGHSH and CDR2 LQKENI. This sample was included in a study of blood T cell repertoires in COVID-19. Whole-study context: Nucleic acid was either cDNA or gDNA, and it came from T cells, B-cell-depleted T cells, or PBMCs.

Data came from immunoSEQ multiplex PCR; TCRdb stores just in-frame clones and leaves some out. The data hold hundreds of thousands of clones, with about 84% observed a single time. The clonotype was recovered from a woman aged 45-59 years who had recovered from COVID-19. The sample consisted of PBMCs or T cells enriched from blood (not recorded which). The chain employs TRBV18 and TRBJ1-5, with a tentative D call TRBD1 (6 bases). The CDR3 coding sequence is TGTGCCAGCTCACCTTCCCAGGGGACCAATCAGCCCCAGCATTTT. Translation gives CASSPSQGTNQPQHF.